This T cell receptor (beta chain) comes out of a study of blood T cells in healthy people across ages. The CDR3 consists of 15 residues. As concerns this clonotype: The junction shows a germline mismatch at one end, possibly a read error.

A second PCR, run for about 7 to 12 cycles, used a sample-barcoded 5' primer plus a J-beta primer mix. TCRdb called the 5' RACE reads again in MiXCR, with one record for every CDR3 protein. Here the sample spans 650,000 to 800,000 distinct CDR3 sequences, around 42% being singletons. The sample consisted of blood. The TCR sequence derives from a man aged 60 to 69 in good health. The gene calls are TRBV12-3 or TRBV12-4 and TRBJ2-7; 7 bases are shared with TRBD2. The CDR3: CASSKWGGTSYEQYF. CDR3 bases: TGCGCCAGCAGCAAATGGGGGGGAACCTCCTACGAGCAGTACTTC.